This TCR beta chain emerged from a study of beta chain features in type 1 diabetes. General study findings and limits: Diminished insertions and augmented deletions at VDJ junctions characterized type 1 diabetes patients.

J was trimmed by 5 bases and V by 6 bases; bases with no gene match: 6. The CDR3 is made up of 14 amino acids. Germline V gene lookup returns CDR1 MNHEY and CDR2 SMNVEV (reference sequence). Sequenced material consisted of expressed TCRB transcripts (all of the isolated RNA was reverse transcribed). Sequencing used immunoSEQ multiplex PCR; TCRdb keeps in-frame clones, though not all of them. The data show about 150,000 clones, 11% seen once. This clone was found a few times. Antigen specificity is unknown. Naive, central memory, regulatory and stem cell-like memory cells within the CD4+ compartment were sorted using CD45RO/CCR7/CD25/CD127/CD95/CD27.

Sequencing was done on a sample of central memory CD4+ T cells from blood. The rearrangement joins TRBV27 to TRBJ2-5; 10 nucleotides match TRBD2. The sequence was obtained from a young man in good health. The CDR3 DNA sequence: TGTGCCAGCAGGGGGACTAGCGCAAGGGAGACCCAGTACTTC. It encodes CASRGTSARETQYF.